These 26 T cell receptor beta chains originate from one sample sequenced in a study of shared clonotypes between healthy human individuals. In the naive CD8 group, cells lacked CD45RO and were positively selected for CCR7, so terminally differentiated effector memory CD45RA+ cells were left out. Here immunoSEQ multiplex PCR was the method, and the copy in TCRdb shows in-frame clones only, minus some. In the table there are 550,000 to 600,000 clones, about 98% of which are singletons. Sequenced: naive CD8+ T cells sorted from blood. Receptors originate from a man aged 25 to 40 in good health.

The chain joins TRBV27 to TRBJ1-5; the match to TRBD1 covers 9 bases. The CDR3 is made up of 18 amino acids. Trimming cost V 2 bases and J 5 bases; bases outside gene matches: 13. Per germline, CDR1 MNHEY and CDR2 SMNVEV (reference sequence). The CDR3 DNA is TGTGCCAGCAGTTTACTCCGACCGGGACAGGGCCACGATCAGCCCCAGCATTTT. Its translation is CASSLLRPGQGHDQPQHF.

In this sample, this clone turned up once. The V call is TRBV27, the J call TRBJ1-1; weak D call: TRBD1 (5 bases). The V gene lost 7 bases and the J gene lost 0 bases, with 12 bases spanning the gap. This CDR3 is built from 14 residues. Germline CDR1 and CDR2: MNHEY and SMNVEV (reference sequence). DNA of the CDR3: TGTGCCAGCAAGGGTGGGGGGATGAACACTGAAGCTTTCTTT. Protein sequence: CASKGGGMNTEAFF.

The chain combines TRBV5-1 with TRBJ2-1, with 9 bases identical to TRBD1. The CDR3 totals 16 residues. V was clipped by 0 bases and J by 9 bases; unmatched bases: 10. Germline V lookup: CDR1 SGHRS, CDR2 YFSETQ. DNA of the CDR3: TGCGCCAGCAGCTTGGAGGGGGACAGGGACATTGGTGAGCAGTTCTTC. It encodes CASSLEGDRDIGEQFF.

This chain links TRBV7-9 with TRBJ2-3; D is perhaps TRBD2 (5 bases). The V and J ends lost 7 bases and 7 bases respectively, with 24 bases between them. Germline V lookup: CDR1 SEHNR, CDR2 FQNEAQ (reference sequence). The CDR3 spans 16 residues. The CDR3 bases are TGTGCCAGCACCCTTTTAAGTGAGGGAACACAAAATACGCAGTATTTT. Protein sequence: CASTLLSEGTQNTQYF.

The chain employs TRBV20-1 and TRBJ1-2; D unresolved. The CDR3 spans 11 residues. Germline CDR1 is DFQATT and CDR2 is SNEGSKA (reference sequence). The CDR3 coding sequence is TGCAGCCGGAAGGGTAACTATGGCTACACCTTC. It codes for CSRKGNYGYTF.

This clone was seen once. V and J are TRBV4-1 and TRBJ2-7, with D maybe TRBD1 (6 bases). Trimming shortened V by 0 bases and J by 4 bases, and 13 bases separated the two germline ends. The CDR3 extends over 15 amino acids. Per germline, CDR1 MGHRA and CDR2 YSYEKL. This chain's CDR3 is CASSQEPGTHYEQYF. For the CDR3, the DNA is TGCGCCAGCAGCCAAGAACCAGGGACACATTACGAGCAGTACTTC.

The V and J genes are TRBV2 and TRBJ2-7; 8 positions agree with TRBD1. Per the germline V gene, CDR1 is SNHLY and CDR2 is FYNNEI. The CDR3 spans 15 residues. Trimming took 2 bases from V and 6 from J; bases not matched to a gene: 9. CDR3 sequence reads: CASSELDRVTAEQYF. The CDR3 nucleotides read TGTGCCAGCAGTGAACTGGACAGGGTAACGGCCGAGCAGTACTTC.

The rearrangement uses TRBV27 and TRBJ2-3, with D perhaps matching TRBD2 (6 bases). V lost 5 bases and J 4 bases, leaving 16 bases between the germline ends. Germline CDR1 MNHEY, CDR2 SMNVEV (reference sequence). The CDR3 sequence is 15 residues long. The CDR3 bases are TGTGCCAGCAGTCCCCAGGAGGGGCGGGCAGATACGCAGTATTTT. It is translated as CASSPQEGRADTQYF.

This clone has just one count. The chain joins TRBV10-3 to TRBJ1-1; TRBD1 agrees at 7 bases. V lost 3 bases, J lost 2 bases, and 3 bases stayed unmatched. The CDR3 loop spans 14 amino acids. CDR1 is ENHRY and CDR2 is SYGVKD in the germline V gene. CDR3 amino acids: CAISDRGSNTEAFF. The CDR3 DNA reads TGTGCCATCAGTGACAGGGGGTCCAACACTGAAGCTTTCTTT.

The V and J genes are TRBV28 and TRBJ2-7; 14 bases map to TRBD2. Germline CDR1 reads MDHEN; CDR2 reads SYDVKM. J gave up 4 bases and V 7 bases, and 9 bases lay outside the gene matches. This CDR3 region has 16 residues. Here the CDR3 DNA reads TGTGCCAGCACCCCCCCGGGGACTAGCGGGAGATACGAGCAGTACTTC. Translation: CASTPPGTSGRYEQYF.

This chain connects TRBV7-9 to TRBJ2-1; unclear D gene. Germline V gene data show CDR1 as SEHNR and CDR2 as FQNEAQ (reference sequence). This CDR3 comprises 11 residues. V was trimmed by 6 bases and J by 5 bases, leaving 5 bases between them. The CDR3, as DNA: TGTGCCAGCAGAGAAAACAATGAGCAGTTCTTC. It yields the protein CASRENNEQFF. Combining the CDR3 with reference TRBV7-9 and TRBJ2-1 gives the whole variable domain DTGVSQNPRHKITKRGQNVTFRCDPISEHNRLYWYRQTLGQGPEFLTYFQNEAQLEKSRLLSDRFSAERPKGSFSTLEIQRTEQGDSAMYLCASRENNEQFFGPGTRLTVL.

J is TRBJ2-5 and V is TRBV4-3; D remains ambiguous. The CDR3 loop spans 15 amino acids. The germline V gene encodes CDR1 LGHNA and CDR2 YSLEER. Trimming left V 4 bases short and J 2 bases short, with 14 bases between. The CDR3 reads CASSLDDLGQETQYF. The CDR3 nucleotides read TGCGCCAGCAGCCTCGACGACCTGGGACAAGAGACCCAGTACTTC.

The chain carries TRBV29-1 and TRBJ1-1, with 7 bases fitting TRBD1. Germline assignment: CDR1 SQVTM and CDR2 ANQGSEA. The trim removed 7 bases at V and 0 bases at J, leaving 5 bases unmatched. The CDR3 length is 13 residues. The CDR3 region is CSAEQGMNTEAFF. The CDR3 coding sequence is TGCAGCGCAGAACAGGGGATGAACACTGAAGCTTTCTTT.

Points on this clone: The sample has other DNA sequences that encode this CDR3 too. This chain connects TRBV11-2 to TRBJ2-1; D is undetermined. The CDR3 loop spans 12 amino acids. The V and J ends lost 1 base and 7 bases respectively, with 5 bases between them. Germline CDR1 and CDR2: SGHAT and FQNNGV. CDR3 amino acids: CASSLVENEQFF. CDR3 nucleotide sequence: TGTGCCAGCAGCTTAGTGGAAAATGAGCAGTTCTTC.

The CDR3 reads CASSQRLAGVPDTQYF. The CDR3 nucleotides read TGTGCCAGCAGCCAAAGACTAGCGGGAGTGCCAGATACGCAGTATTTT. The chain is built from TRBV5-8 and TRBJ2-3; 12 bases agree with TRBD2. Germline V lookup: CDR1 SGHTS, CDR2 YDEGEE. The junction had 7 bases not matched to a gene; V was cut back by 4 bases and J by 4 bases. The CDR3 loop spans 16 amino acids.

V gene TRBV19 combines with J gene TRBJ2-1, with 8 bases aligning to TRBD2. Germline CDR1 reads LNHDA; CDR2 reads SQIVND (reference sequence). Unmatched junction bases numbered 9, after V lost 5 bases and J lost 3 bases. CDR3 length: 16 residues. DNA for the CDR3: TGTGCCAGTAGTTCCGGTGGTAGCGGGATCTACAATGAGCAGTTCTTC. Encoded protein: CASSSGGSGIYNEQFF.

This clone was picked up one time. The chain combines TRBV6-1 with TRBJ2-5; tentative D call: TRBD2 (6 bases). V dropped 2 bases and J dropped 5 bases, with 15 bases sitting between them. Germline V gene data show CDR1 as MNHNS and CDR2 as SASEGT. The CDR3 sequence is 15 residues long. CDR3 amino acids: CASSEWGVGAETQYF. The CDR3 coding sequence is TGTGCCAGCAGTGAATGGGGGGTTGGAGCCGAGACCCAGTACTTC.

The chain employs TRBV10-3 and TRBJ2-2; a possible D gene is TRBD2 (6 bases). The ends were cut back, 5 bases at V and 6 bases at J, with 13 bases in the middle. Germline CDR1 ENHRY, CDR2 SYGVKD. The CDR3 contains 14 residues. This CDR3 reads CAISTLEGAGELFF. The CDR3 DNA reads TGTGCCATCAGTACCCTGGAGGGCGCCGGGGAGCTGTTTTTT.

This clone was counted a single time. This sequence joins TRBV30 and TRBJ1-1; D gene unclear. V shed 0 bases and J shed 3 bases, with 14 bases lying between them. CDR3 size: 15 residues. CDR1 and CDR2 from the germline V gene are GTSNPN and SVGIG (reference sequence). The CDR3 protein is CAWSVPFRWDTEAFF. In DNA, the CDR3 is TGTGCCTGGAGTGTTCCATTTCGATGGGACACTGAAGCTTTCTTT.

The chain links TRBV27 to TRBJ2-1; TRBD2 matches 9 bases. The CDR3 spans 16 residues. V trimming: 6 bases; J trimming: 0 bases; junction bases outside the gene matches: 6. CDR1 and CDR2 (germline): MNHEY, SMNVEV (reference sequence). CDR3: CASRVMGLASYNEQFF. Written as DNA, the CDR3 is TGTGCCAGCAGGGTCATGGGACTAGCCTCCTACAATGAGCAGTTCTTC.

The chain has TRBV5-4 and TRBJ2-3; TRBD2 matches at 10 bases. CDR3 length: 14 residues. Germline V gene sequence: CDR1 SGHNT, CDR2 YYREEE (reference sequence). The ends lost 4 bases at V and 5 bases at J; junction bases unmatched: 4. This chain's CDR3 is CASSLRLAGDTQYF. The DNA for the CDR3 is TGTGCCAGCAGCCTACGACTAGCGGGAGATACGCAGTATTTT.

The rearrangement joins TRBV5-1 to TRBJ2-2; D ambiguous. Trimming removed 0 bases at V and 6 bases at J, with 6 bases between. Germline V gene sequence: CDR1 SGHRS, CDR2 YFSETQ. The CDR3 sequence is 13 residues long. The CDR3 loop is CASSLGAAGELFF. In nucleotides, the CDR3 is TGCGCCAGCAGCTTGGGGGCAGCCGGGGAGCTGTTTTTT.

This chain uses TRBV6-4 with TRBJ1-1; D perhaps matches TRBD1 (5 bases). Germline V gene lookup returns CDR1 MRHNA and CDR2 SNTAGT. This CDR3 is built from 15 residues. Deletions cut 2 bases from V and 10 bases from J, with 20 bases between. The CDR3 spells CASSDPRSRVTGAFF. The CDR3 coding sequence is TGTGCCAGCAGTGACCCTAGGAGCAGGGTAACGGGAGCTTTCTTT.

This chain joins TRBV6-5 and TRBJ2-2, with D unclear. Trimming removed 2 bases from V and 5 bases from J, with 6 bases in between. The CDR3 contains 13 residues. The V gene's germline CDR1 is MNHEY and CDR2 SVGAGI. This chain's CDR3 is CASSYRQTGELFF. In nucleotides, the CDR3 is TGTGCCAGCAGTTACCGCCAGACCGGGGAGCTGTTTTTT.

V gene TRBV7-9 combines with J gene TRBJ1-4, with a possible D match to TRBD1 (6 bases). The CDR3 is 15 residues long. The germline V gene encodes CDR1 SEHNR and CDR2 FQNEAQ (reference sequence). V was trimmed by 1 base and J by 5 bases, leaving 11 bases between them. DNA for the CDR3: TGTGCCAGCAGCTTAGGCGGCAGGGGAAATGAAAAACTGTTTTTT. It encodes CASSLGGRGNEKLFF.

The chain carries TRBV11-2 and TRBJ2-1, with 11 bases fitting TRBD2. The CDR3 is 15 amino acids. CDR1 and CDR2 (germline): SGHAT, FQNNGV. J was trimmed by 9 bases and V by 5 bases; bases with no gene match: 9. CDR3 in amino acids: CASSLLAGAWGEQFF. The CDR3 DNA is TGTGCCAGCAGCCTACTAGCGGGAGCGTGGGGTGAGCAGTTCTTC.